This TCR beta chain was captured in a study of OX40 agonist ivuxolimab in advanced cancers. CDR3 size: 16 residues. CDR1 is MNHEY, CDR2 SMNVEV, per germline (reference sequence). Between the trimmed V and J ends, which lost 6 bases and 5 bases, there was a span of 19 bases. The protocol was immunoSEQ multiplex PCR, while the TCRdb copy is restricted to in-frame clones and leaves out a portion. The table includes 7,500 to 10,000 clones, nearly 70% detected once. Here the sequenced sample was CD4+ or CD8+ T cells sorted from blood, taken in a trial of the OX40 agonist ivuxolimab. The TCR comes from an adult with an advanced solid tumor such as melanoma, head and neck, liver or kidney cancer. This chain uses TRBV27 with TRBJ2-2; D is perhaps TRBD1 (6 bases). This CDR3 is CASSPQGGPQTGELFF. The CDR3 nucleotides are TGTGCCAGCAGCCCCCAAGGGGGACCCCAAACCGGGGAGCTGTTTTTT.